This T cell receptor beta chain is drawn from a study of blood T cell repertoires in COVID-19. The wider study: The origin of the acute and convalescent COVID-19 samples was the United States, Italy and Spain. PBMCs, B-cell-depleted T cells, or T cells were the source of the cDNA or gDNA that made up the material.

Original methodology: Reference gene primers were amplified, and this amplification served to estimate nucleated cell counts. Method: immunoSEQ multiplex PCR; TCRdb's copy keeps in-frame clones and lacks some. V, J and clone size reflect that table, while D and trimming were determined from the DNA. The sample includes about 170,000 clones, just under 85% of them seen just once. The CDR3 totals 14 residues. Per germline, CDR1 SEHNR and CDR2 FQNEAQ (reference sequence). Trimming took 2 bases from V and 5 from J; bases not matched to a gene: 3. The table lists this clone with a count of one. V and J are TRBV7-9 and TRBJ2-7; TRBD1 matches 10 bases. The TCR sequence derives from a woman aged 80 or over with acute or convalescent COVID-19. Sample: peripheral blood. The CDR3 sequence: CASSLLGTGDEQYF. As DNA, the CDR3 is TGTGCCAGCAGCTTACTAGGGACAGGGGACGAGCAGTACTTC.